The 20 T cell receptor beta chains below come from one sample, sequenced in a study of CD8+ T cells in alopecia areata. Samples from alopecia areata patients were lesional scalp punch biopsies and peripheral blood. cDNA reverse transcribed from extracted RNA served as the sequencing template. TCRdb keeps only in-frame clones here, not all; method: immunoSEQ multiplex PCR. The data contain under 20,000 clones, 65% to 75% of them singletons. Specimen: skin, collected at week 0. The origin of the receptors is a human donor with alopecia areata.

The chain links TRBV29-1 to TRBJ1-1; D might be TRBD1 (5 bases). CDR1 and CDR2 from the germline V gene are SQVTM and ANQGSEA. V was cut by 6 bases and J by 2 bases, with 19 bases left in between. The length of the CDR3 is 15 residues. CDR3 coding DNA: TGCAGCGTATCCCTTAGGCACAGGCCAAACACTGAAGCTTTCTTT. Translation gives CSVSLRHRPNTEAFF.

The chain employs TRBV5-5 and TRBJ2-6; possible D gene TRBD1, 5 bases. Germline CDR1 and CDR2: SGHKS and YYEKEE (reference sequence). The CDR3 runs to 17 residues. V dropped 2 bases and J dropped 6 bases, with 18 bases sitting between them. The CDR3 nucleotides are TGTGCCAGCAGCTTAAACAGACAGTCCCAACAGGCCAACGTCCTGACTTTC. It specifies CASSLNRQSQQANVLTF. Filled out from reference TRBV5-5 and TRBJ2-6, the complete variable domain reads DAGVTQSPTHLIKTRGQQVTLRCSPISGHKSVSWYQQVLGQGPQFIFQYYEKEERGRGNFPDRFSARQFPNYSSELNVNALLLGDSALYLCASSLNRQSQQANVLTFGAGSRLTVL.

The rearrangement links TRBV2 to TRBJ2-7; possible D gene TRBD2, 6 bases. V was cut by 11 bases and J by 0 bases, with 14 bases left in between. The germline gives CDR1 SNHLY, CDR2 FYNNEI. The CDR3 is 13 amino acids. The CDR3 DNA is TGTGCCGGGGCGGGGCGGTTCTCCTACGAGCAGTACTTC. The encoded protein is CAGAGRFSYEQYF.

The gene calls are TRBV27 and TRBJ1-1, with TRBD1 as a possible D gene (6 bases). The V end was cut by 6 bases, the J end by 6 bases, with 11 bases between. The CDR3 sequence is 12 residues long. Germline lookup yields CDR1 MNHEY and CDR2 SMNVEV (reference sequence). The CDR3 DNA follows: TGTGCCAGCAGCACAGGGTACGCTGAAGCTTTCTTT. It yields the protein CASSTGYAEAFF.

This chain joins TRBV4-2 and TRBJ2-1, with TRBD2 as a possible D gene (7 bases). The germline V gene has CDR1 LGHNA and CDR2 YNFKEQ. The CDR3 consists of 16 residues. Between the trimmed V and J ends, which lost 4 bases and 4 bases, there was a span of 17 bases. This CDR3 reads CASSPRGGGTYNEQFF. CDR3 DNA: TGTGCCAGCAGCCCTCGAGGGGGGGGTACTTACAATGAGCAGTTCTTC.

This clone was observed a single time. The rearrangement links TRBV21-1 to TRBJ2-6; the table's D call TRBD2 went unverified against the DNA. TRBV21-1 counts as a pseudogene. The CDR3 runs to 19 residues. CDR3 nucleotide sequence: TGTGCCAGCAGCAGTGGTACCGGGATTAATTTTCCTGGGGCCAACGTCCTGACTTTC. Protein: CASSSGTGINFPGANVLTF.

This clone has only one observation. This chain connects TRBV5-1 to TRBJ2-7; D remains ambiguous. The V end was cut by 2 bases, the J end by 3 bases, with 3 bases between. CDR3 length: 11 amino acids. Germline CDR1 is SGHRS and CDR2 is YFSETQ. As DNA, the CDR3 is TGCGCCAGCAGCTTTGGCTACGAGCAGTACTTC. It yields the protein CASSFGYEQYF.

This clone was recorded a few times. The chain combines TRBV5-4 with TRBJ2-1, with 9 bases matching TRBD1. The CDR3 sequence is 14 residues long. Per the germline V gene, CDR1 is SGHNT and CDR2 is YYREEE (reference sequence). V was pared by 4 bases and J by 5 bases, with 4 bases of the junction left unmatched. CDR3 sequence (DNA): TGTGCCAGCAGCCGGACAGGGGAACACAATGAGCAGTTCTTC. Protein sequence: CASSRTGEHNEQFF.

The chain carries TRBV7-2 and TRBJ1-4; D ambiguous. CDR3 size: 17 residues. Trimming took off 1 base at V and 2 bases at J, with 14 bases between the two ends. Germline V CDR1 and CDR2: SGHTA, FQGNSA. The CDR3 spells CASSLGAFWRTNEKLFF. The CDR3 region has the DNA TGTGCCAGCAGCTTAGGGGCTTTCTGGAGGACTAATGAAAAACTGTTTTTT.

The chain has TRBV5-1 and TRBJ2-1, with D unclear. Germline V CDR1 and CDR2: SGHRS, YFSETQ. CDR3 length: 13 residues. V was pared by 2 bases and J by 5 bases, with 8 bases between. The CDR3 DNA sequence: TGCGCCAGCAGCTTAAGTCCAAACAATGAGCAGTTCTTC. This gives the protein CASSLSPNNEQFF.

The chain has TRBV11-3 and TRBJ2-3; 8 nucleotides align to TRBD2. Trimming took 5 bases from V and 2 from J; bases not matched to a gene: 9. CDR1 and CDR2 from the germline V gene are SGHNT and YENEEA. This CDR3 contains 16 residues. DNA for the CDR3: TGTGCCAGCAGCGTGAGAGCGGGGGCTACCACAGATACGCAGTATTTT. As protein: CASSVRAGATTDTQYF. Full variable domain (remainder filled in from reference TRBV11-3 and TRBJ2-3): EAGVVQSPRYKIIEKKQPVAFWCNPISGHNTLYWYLQNLGQGPELLIRYENEEAVDDSQLPKDRFSAERLKGVDSTLKIQPAELGDSAVYLCASSVRAGATTDTQYFGPGTRLTVL.

The genes are TRBV6-6 and TRBJ2-7; 13 bases are a match to TRBD2. This CDR3 comprises 15 residues. Germline lookup yields CDR1 MNHNY and CDR2 SVGAGI (reference sequence). V lost 5 bases to trimming and J lost 5 bases; unmatched junction nucleotides: 6. The CDR3 nucleotides read TGTGCCAGCAGTCTATCACTAGCGGGGGGGGACGAGCAGTACTTC. Its protein product is CASSLSLAGGDEQYF.

The rearrangement joins TRBV11-2 to TRBJ2-3; D remains ambiguous. Germline loops: CDR1 SGHAT, CDR2 FQNNGV. V was clipped by 5 bases and J by 2 bases, with 11 bases between them. This CDR3 has 14 residues. The CDR3 DNA is TGTGCCAGCAGCGACCCAACGATCACAGATACGCAGTATTTT. Translation: CASSDPTITDTQYF.

This clone has just a few counts. The chain employs TRBV2 and TRBJ1-1; D is unresolved. The V and J ends lost 3 bases and 1 base respectively, with 15 bases between them. The germline V gene encodes CDR1 SNHLY and CDR2 FYNNEI. The CDR3 has 16 amino acids. CDR3 in amino acids: CASSEPKTYRNTEAFF. The CDR3 bases are TGTGCCAGCAGTGAGCCCAAGACCTACAGGAACACTGAAGCTTTCTTT.

This sequence joins TRBV7-9 and TRBJ2-5; D not resolved. The J call is in doubt because the DNA end fits TRBJ2-7 better. Germline-derived CDR1 and CDR2 are SEHNR and FQNEAQ (reference sequence). CDR3 length: 12 residues. CDR3: CASSSLGYEQYF. In DNA, the CDR3 is TGTGCCAGCAGCTCCCTCGGGTACGAGCAGTACTTC.

This clone occurred a few times. V and J are TRBV27 and TRBJ1-2; TRBD1 aligns across 8 bases. V gave up 6 bases and J gave up 6 bases; unmatched junction bases: 12. CDR3 length equals 15 residues. Germline values: CDR1 MNHEY, CDR2 SMNVEV (reference sequence). CDR3 coding DNA: TGTGCCAGCAGGCATGGAACAGGGGGTGGGAATGGCTACACCTTC. Translated: CASRHGTGGGNGYTF.

This clone has a handful of counts. V is TRBV5-5 and J is TRBJ2-3; D assignment may be TRBD1 or TRBD2 (5 bases each). Trimming stripped 0 bases from V and 4 bases from J, with 15 bases between. Germline V gives CDR1 SGHKS, CDR2 YYEKEE (reference sequence). The CDR3 contains 16 residues. The CDR3 sequence is CASSLAKGSGPDTQYF. CDR3 nucleotide sequence: TGTGCCAGCAGCTTGGCCAAGGGGAGTGGCCCAGATACGCAGTATTTT.

The CDR3 sequence is CASSPPGTGELFF. CDR3 in DNA: TGTGCCAGCAGCCCCCCAGGGACCGGGGAGCTGTTTTTT. The chain joins TRBV5-6 to TRBJ2-2; the D gene is possibly TRBD1 (5 bases). Germline loops: CDR1 SGHDT, CDR2 YYEEEE. The CDR3 runs 13 residues. V was clipped by 4 bases and J by 5 bases, with 9 bases between them.

The rearrangement uses TRBV6-5 and TRBJ1-1; D possibly corresponds to TRBD1 (5 bases). Germline values: CDR1 MNHEY, CDR2 SVGAGI. This CDR3 contains 15 residues. Trimming took off 1 base at V and 6 bases at J, with 15 bases between the two ends. The CDR3 region is CASSYWGGKAAEAFF. CDR3 coding DNA: TGTGCCAGCAGTTACTGGGGGGGTAAAGCGGCTGAAGCTTTCTTT.

The chain couples TRBV10-3 to TRBJ2-7, with D tentatively TRBD1 (6 bases). CDR1 and CDR2 (germline): ENHRY, SYGVKD. The CDR3 is 12 residues long. V was clipped by 10 bases and J by 3 bases, with 13 bases between them. The CDR3 DNA is TGTGCCACTGGGGGCGAAAGCTACGAGCAGTACTTC. Translated: CATGGESYEQYF.